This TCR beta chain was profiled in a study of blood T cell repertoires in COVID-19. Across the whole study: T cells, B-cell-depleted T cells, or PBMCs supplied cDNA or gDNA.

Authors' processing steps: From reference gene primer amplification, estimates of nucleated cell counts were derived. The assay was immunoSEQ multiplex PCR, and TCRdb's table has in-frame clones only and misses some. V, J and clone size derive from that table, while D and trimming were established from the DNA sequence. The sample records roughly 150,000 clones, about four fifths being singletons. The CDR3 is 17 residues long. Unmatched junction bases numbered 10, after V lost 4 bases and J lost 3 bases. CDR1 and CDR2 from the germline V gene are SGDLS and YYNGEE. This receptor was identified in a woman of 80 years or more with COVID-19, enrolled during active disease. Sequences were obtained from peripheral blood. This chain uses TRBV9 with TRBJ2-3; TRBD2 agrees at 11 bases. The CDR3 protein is CASSFDLAGGPTDTQYF. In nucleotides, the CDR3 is TGTGCCAGCAGCTTCGACTTAGCGGGAGGGCCGACAGATACGCAGTATTTT.